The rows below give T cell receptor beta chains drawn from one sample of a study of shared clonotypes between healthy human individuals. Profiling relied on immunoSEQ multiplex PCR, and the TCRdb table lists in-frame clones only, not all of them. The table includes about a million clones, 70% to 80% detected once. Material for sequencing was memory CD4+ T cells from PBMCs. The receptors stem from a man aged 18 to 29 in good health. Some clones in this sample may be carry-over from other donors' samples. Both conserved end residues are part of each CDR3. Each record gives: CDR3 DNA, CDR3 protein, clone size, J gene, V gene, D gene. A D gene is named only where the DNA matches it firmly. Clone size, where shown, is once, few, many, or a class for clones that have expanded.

CDR3 DNA: TGCGCCAGCAAAAAAACCCTGGGGACAGGGGGCGGCTACGAGCAGTACTTC
CDR3 protein: CASKKTLGTGGGYEQYF
clone size: .
J gene: TRBJ2-7
V gene: TRBV5-1
D gene: TRBD1

CDR3 DNA: TGTGCCAGCAGGCAGACTAGCGGGGCAAAAGAGACCCAGTACTTC
CDR3 protein: CASRQTSGAKETQYF
clone size: few
J gene: TRBJ2-5
V gene: TRBV6-1
D gene: TRBD2

CDR3 DNA: TGCGCCAGCAGCTATCAATCCGGAGGGATCTCCTACGAGCAGTACTTC
CDR3 protein: CASSYQSGGISYEQYF
clone size: .
J gene: TRBJ2-7
V gene: TRBV5-1
D gene: .

CDR3 DNA: TGCGCCAGCAGCCCCATCGGGGTGGGAAACATTCAGTACTTC
CDR3 protein: CASSPIGVGNIQYF
clone size: few
J gene: TRBJ2-4
V gene: TRBV4-1
D gene: .

CDR3 DNA: TGTGCCAGCAGCCGCGAGGGGGGGAACACTGAAGCTTTCTTT
CDR3 protein: CASSREGGNTEAFF
clone size: .
J gene: TRBJ1-1
V gene: TRBV14
D gene: .

CDR3 DNA: TGTGCCACCAGCAATCGATATGGCTACACCTTC
CDR3 protein: CATSNRYGYTF
clone size: .
J gene: TRBJ1-2
V gene: TRBV15
D gene: .

CDR3 DNA: TGTGCCAGCAGTTTATTAGGTACTAGCGAAAGAACACAGTTCTTC
CDR3 protein: CASSLLGTSERTQFF
clone size: .
J gene: TRBJ2-1
V gene: TRBV28
D gene: TRBD2

CDR3 DNA: TGTGCCAGTAGTGCCAGACTAGCGGGACTACATTTATCCACCGGGGAGCTGTTTTTT
CDR3 protein: CASSARLAGLHLSTGELFF
clone size: .
J gene: TRBJ2-2
V gene: TRBV19
D gene: TRBD2

CDR3 DNA: TGCGCCAGCAGCCAAGTGGGAGTGGAGACCCAGTACTTC
CDR3 protein: CASSQVGVETQYF
clone size: .
J gene: TRBJ2-5
V gene: TRBV4-3
D gene: .

CDR3 DNA: TGTGCCAGCCTCCCCCTCGGGCTCCCCGAGCCTGGAAACACCATATATTTT
CDR3 protein: CASLPLGLPEPGNTIYF
clone size: once
J gene: TRBJ1-3
V gene: TRBV7-8
D gene: .

CDR3 DNA: TGCAGCTTTTGGACAGGGCCAGAGACCCAGTACTTC
CDR3 protein: CSFWTGPETQYF
clone size: .
J gene: TRBJ2-5
V gene: TRBV29-1
D gene: TRBD1

CDR3 DNA: TGTGCCAGCAGCACGCAGGGGCACGATGAGCAGTTCTTC
CDR3 protein: CASSTQGHDEQFF
clone size: few
J gene: TRBJ2-1
V gene: TRBV7-2
D gene: .

CDR3 DNA: TGTGCCAGCAGCTTAGGGGGTGGCACCGGGGAGCTGTTTTTT
CDR3 protein: CASSLGGGTGELFF
clone size: .
J gene: TRBJ2-2
V gene: TRBV7-2
D gene: .

CDR3 DNA: TGTGCCAGTAGGACGACAGGCACCTCCTACGAGCAGTACTTC
CDR3 protein: CASRTTGTSYEQYF
clone size: .
J gene: TRBJ2-7
V gene: TRBV19
D gene: .

CDR3 DNA: TGTGCCAGCAGTTTAGTCGGGGTCCATGGGATGAACACTGAAGCTTTCTTT
CDR3 protein: CASSLVGVHGMNTEAFF
clone size: .
J gene: TRBJ1-1
V gene: TRBV28
D gene: .

CDR3 DNA: TGTGCCAGCAGTGTTCGGACAGGTGTCTATGGCTACACCTTC
CDR3 protein: CASSVRTGVYGYTF
clone size: .
J gene: TRBJ1-2
V gene: TRBV6-1
D gene: TRBD1

CDR3 DNA: TGTGCCAGCAGCTTGGGTGCACGCAATCAGCCCCAGCATTTT
CDR3 protein: CASSLGARNQPQHF
clone size: .
J gene: TRBJ1-5
V gene: TRBV5-8
D gene: .

CDR3 DNA: TGTGCCAGCAGCTCCCTCTCTGGAAACACCATATATTTT
CDR3 protein: CASSSLSGNTIYF
clone size: few
J gene: TRBJ1-3
V gene: TRBV5-6
D gene: .

CDR3 DNA: TGTGCCACCCAGGGTGTTGGGGCCAACGTCCTGACTTTC
CDR3 protein: CATQGVGANVLTF
clone size: .
J gene: TRBJ2-6
V gene: TRBV6-6
D gene: .

CDR3 DNA: TGTGCCAGCAGGACTGAGGGGGATAGTTATGTGAATGAGCAGTTCTTC
CDR3 protein: CASRTEGDSYVNEQFF
clone size: few
J gene: TRBJ2-1
V gene: TRBV5-6
D gene: .

CDR3 DNA: TGTGCCAGCAGTGAAGCCCTAGCGGGAGATGGTGAGCAGTACTTC
CDR3 protein: CASSEALAGDGEQYF
clone size: .
J gene: TRBJ2-7
V gene: TRBV2
D gene: TRBD2

CDR3 DNA: TGTGCCAGCAGGATTGCAGGGAACACTGAAGCTTTCTTT
CDR3 protein: CASRIAGNTEAFF
clone size: few
J gene: TRBJ1-1
V gene: TRBV25-1
D gene: .

CDR3 DNA: TGTGCCAGCAGCTTAGAAAGGACTATTAGCTCCTACGAGCAGTACTTC
CDR3 protein: CASSLERTISSYEQYF
clone size: .
J gene: TRBJ2-7
V gene: TRBV7-2
D gene: .

CDR3 DNA: TGTGCCAGCAGCTTACCCCGGGGGGAGACCCAGTACTTC
CDR3 protein: CASSLPRGETQYF
clone size: .
J gene: TRBJ2-5
V gene: TRBV7-2
D gene: .

CDR3 DNA: TGTGCCAGCAGCCAAGCGCTTGGGGGGCAGGGGCCCAACTACGAGCAGTACTTC
CDR3 protein: CASSQALGGQGPNYEQYF
clone size: once
J gene: TRBJ2-7
V gene: TRBV4-2
D gene: .

CDR3 DNA: TGTGCCAGCAGTTACTCAGGCCCTTCCCTCTCCTACGAGCAGTACTTC
CDR3 protein: CASSYSGPSLSYEQYF
clone size: .
J gene: TRBJ2-7
V gene: TRBV6-6
D gene: .

CDR3 DNA: TGTGCCAGCAGTGACCGGGACAGGGGATATCAGCCCCAGCATTTT
CDR3 protein: CASSDRDRGYQPQHF
clone size: .
J gene: TRBJ1-5
V gene: TRBV28
D gene: TRBD1

CDR3 DNA: TGTGCCTGGAGTGCCGCTGCAGGGTGGGGACTAGCGGGAATAACATACGAGCAGTACTTC
CDR3 protein: CAWSAAAGWGLAGITYEQYF
clone size: .
J gene: TRBJ2-7
V gene: TRBV30
D gene: TRBD2

CDR3 DNA: TGTGCCAGCAGCTTAGCGGGCGGCGAGCAGTACTTC
CDR3 protein: CASSLAGGEQYF
clone size: few
J gene: TRBJ2-7
V gene: TRBV7-2
D gene: .

CDR3 DNA: TGCGCCAGCACCCGTGGACAGGGGGTGCATGAGCAGTTCTTC
CDR3 protein: CASTRGQGVHEQFF
clone size: .
J gene: TRBJ2-1
V gene: TRBV5-1
D gene: TRBD1

CDR3 DNA: TGCAGCGTTGAAGTGGGTGGTGGCACTGAAGCTTTCTTT
CDR3 protein: CSVEVGGGTEAFF
clone size: .
J gene: TRBJ1-1
V gene: TRBV29-1
D gene: .

CDR3 DNA: TGTGCCAGCAGTTACCCCGGGACAGGGATCCCTGAAGCTTTCTTT
CDR3 protein: CASSYPGTGIPEAFF
clone size: .
J gene: TRBJ1-1
V gene: TRBV6-6
D gene: TRBD1

CDR3 DNA: TGTGCCAGCAGAGACAGGGAGGGTGGAACTGAAGCTTTCTTT
CDR3 protein: CASRDREGGTEAFF
clone size: .
J gene: TRBJ1-1
V gene: TRBV7-3
D gene: TRBD1

CDR3 DNA: TGTGCCAGCAGCCAAGTCAGGACAGGGGTCACCGGGGAGCTGTTTTTT
CDR3 protein: CASSQVRTGVTGELFF
clone size: .
J gene: TRBJ2-2
V gene: TRBV14
D gene: TRBD1

CDR3 DNA: TGTGCCAGCCGGGCGCCCGGGGAGAACCCTGAAGCTTTCTTT
CDR3 protein: CASRAPGENPEAFF
clone size: .
J gene: TRBJ1-1
V gene: TRBV19
D gene: .

CDR3 DNA: TGTGCCAGCAAAACCAGCCTCAACGGCTACACCTTC
CDR3 protein: CASKTSLNGYTF
clone size: few
J gene: TRBJ1-2
V gene: TRBV6-1
D gene: .

CDR3 DNA: TGTGCCAGCAGTTCCCATAGCGGGAGCTCCTACAATGAGCAGTTCTTC
CDR3 protein: CASSSHSGSSYNEQFF
clone size: .
J gene: TRBJ2-1
V gene: TRBV28
D gene: TRBD2

CDR3 DNA: TGCAGCGTTGAGGGCAAAGACTATGGCTACACCTTC
CDR3 protein: CSVEGKDYGYTF
clone size: once
J gene: TRBJ1-2
V gene: TRBV29-1
D gene: .

CDR3 DNA: TGTGCCAGCAGCCCCGGACAGGGGGCTTTAAATCAGCCCCGGCATTTT
CDR3 protein: CASSPGQGALNQPRHF
clone size: .
J gene: TRBJ1-5
V gene: TRBV9
D gene: TRBD1

CDR3 DNA: TGTGCCAGCAGCTTAACGGGATCTCATCCGGGGGAGCTGTTTTTT
CDR3 protein: CASSLTGSHPGELFF
clone size: .
J gene: TRBJ2-2
V gene: TRBV7-3
D gene: .

CDR3 DNA: TGTGCCAGCAGCTTATTGCTAGCGGGAGGGGACAGGTCCTACAATGAGCAGTTCTTC
CDR3 protein: CASSLLLAGGDRSYNEQFF
clone size: .
J gene: TRBJ2-1
V gene: TRBV11-2
D gene: TRBD2

CDR3 DNA: TGCAGTGCTAGTAACCCCGAAGCTTTCTTT
CDR3 protein: CSASNPEAFF
clone size: .
J gene: TRBJ1-1
V gene: TRBV20-1
D gene: .

CDR3 DNA: TGTGCCAGCAGCTTAGGGTCGGACAATGAGCAGTTCTTC
CDR3 protein: CASSLGSDNEQFF
clone size: .
J gene: TRBJ2-1
V gene: TRBV7-3
D gene: .

CDR3 DNA: TGTGCCAGCAGCTTATTTGAAGACACCATATATTTT
CDR3 protein: CASSLFEDTIYF
clone size: .
J gene: TRBJ1-3
V gene: TRBV7-8
D gene: .

CDR3 DNA: TGTGCCAGCAGCTTATGGGGGGATCAACCCACAGATACGCAGTATTTT
CDR3 protein: CASSLWGDQPTDTQYF
clone size: once
J gene: TRBJ2-3
V gene: TRBV7-3
D gene: .

CDR3 DNA: TGTGCCAGCAGCCAAGATTACGGTCAGCCCCAGCATTTT
CDR3 protein: CASSQDYGQPQHF
clone size: few
J gene: TRBJ1-5
V gene: TRBV14
D gene: .

CDR3 DNA: TGTGCCAGCAGTAAAGGGGGGCGGACAGCCGCCTACGAGCAGTACTTC
CDR3 protein: CASSKGGRTAAYEQYF
clone size: few
J gene: TRBJ2-7
V gene: TRBV11-2
D gene: .

CDR3 DNA: TGCGCCAGCAGCCTGGGAGGTACCCAGTACTTC
CDR3 protein: CASSLGGTQYF
clone size: once
J gene: TRBJ2-5
V gene: TRBV5-1
D gene: .

CDR3 DNA: TGTGCCAGCACGGGGGGGGGCGATACGCAGTATTTT
CDR3 protein: CASTGGGDTQYF
clone size: .
J gene: TRBJ2-3
V gene: TRBV6-5
D gene: TRBD2

CDR3 DNA: TGTGCCAGCAGACAGGGTTCACTACGCGATGAGCAGTTCTTC
CDR3 protein: CASRQGSLRDEQFF
clone size: .
J gene: TRBJ2-1
V gene: TRBV7-3
D gene: .

CDR3 DNA: TGTGCCATCAGGCCGGGACAGGGGCTACTAGCACCGTACAATGAGCAGTTCTTC
CDR3 protein: CAIRPGQGLLAPYNEQFF
clone size: once
J gene: TRBJ2-1
V gene: TRBV10-3
D gene: TRBD1

CDR3 DNA: TGTGCCAGCAGTTTATTAGGGGATGAGCAGTTCTTC
CDR3 protein: CASSLLGDEQFF
clone size: .
J gene: TRBJ2-1
V gene: TRBV28
D gene: .

CDR3 DNA: TGCGCCAGCAGTTTTAGCGGGAGCTCGACAGATACGCAGTATTTT
CDR3 protein: CASSFSGSSTDTQYF
clone size: many
J gene: TRBJ2-3
V gene: TRBV5-1
D gene: TRBD2

CDR3 DNA: TGCAGCGTTGCTGACAGTTCCAGGGACGAGCAGTACTTC
CDR3 protein: CSVADSSRDEQYF
clone size: .
J gene: TRBJ2-7
V gene: TRBV29-1
D gene: .

CDR3 DNA: TGTGCCAGCAGCGTAGCTTTAGGGGCCCTCGAGGGTAACTATGGCTACACCTTC
CDR3 protein: CASSVALGALEGNYGYTF
clone size: .
J gene: TRBJ1-2
V gene: TRBV9
D gene: .

CDR3 DNA: TGTGCCAGCAGCCCGAGTCCCGGGACAGTGGCCGGGGAGCTGTTTTTT
CDR3 protein: CASSPSPGTVAGELFF
clone size: .
J gene: TRBJ2-2
V gene: TRBV7-7
D gene: TRBD1

CDR3 DNA: TGTGCCAGCAGTTTCGGAAACCTGGACAGCTCCTACGAGCAGTACTTC
CDR3 protein: CASSFGNLDSSYEQYF
clone size: .
J gene: TRBJ2-7
V gene: TRBV28
D gene: .